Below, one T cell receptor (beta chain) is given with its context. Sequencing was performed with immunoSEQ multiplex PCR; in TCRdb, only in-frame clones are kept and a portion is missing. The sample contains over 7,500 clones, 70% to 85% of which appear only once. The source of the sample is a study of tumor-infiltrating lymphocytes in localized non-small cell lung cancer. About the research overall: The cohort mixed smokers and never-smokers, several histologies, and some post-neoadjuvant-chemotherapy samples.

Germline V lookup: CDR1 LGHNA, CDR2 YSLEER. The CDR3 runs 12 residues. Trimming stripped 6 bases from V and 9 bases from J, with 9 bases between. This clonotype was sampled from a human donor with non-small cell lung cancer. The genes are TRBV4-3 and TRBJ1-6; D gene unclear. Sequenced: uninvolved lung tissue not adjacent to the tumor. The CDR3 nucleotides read TGCGCCAGCAGTTCTACGGGTTCACCCCTCCACTTT. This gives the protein CASSSTGSPLHF.